These 18 T cell receptor beta chains originate from one sample sequenced in a study of blood T cell repertoires in COVID-19. Clones were read by immunoSEQ multiplex PCR, and TCRdb kept only the in-frame ones, dropping some. Here the sample spans around 170,000 clones, just under 80% being singletons. The sequencing input was peripheral blood. The receptors were sampled from a woman of 80 years or more with acute or convalescent COVID-19.

The chain employs TRBV6-5 and TRBJ2-1; perhaps TRBD2 as D (6 bases). The CDR3 covers 16 residues. CDR1 is MNHEY and CDR2 is SVGAGI in the germline V gene. Trimming pared 0 bases from V and 0 bases from J, leaving 9 bases between. CDR3 sequence (DNA): TGTGCCAGCAGTTACTCCCTTAGCGGCTCCTACAATGAGCAGTTCTTC. It codes for CASSYSLSGSYNEQFF.

As concerns this clone: Other nucleotide sequences from this sample produce the same CDR3. The chain joins TRBV18 to TRBJ2-1, with 8 bases that match TRBD1. CDR3 length equals 15 residues. Unmatched junction bases numbered 1, after V lost 3 bases and J lost 0 bases. Germline assignment: CDR1 KGHSH and CDR2 LQKENI. The CDR3 protein is CASSPGTGSYNEQFF. The CDR3 DNA reads TGTGCCAGCTCACCCGGGACAGGCTCCTACAATGAGCAGTTCTTC.

The chain uses TRBV6-5 and TRBJ1-5; a possible D gene is TRBD1 (5 bases). The V end lost 4 bases, the J end lost 4 bases, and 11 bases lay between the germline ends. Germline V gene sequence: CDR1 MNHEY, CDR2 SVGAGI. The CDR3 is 14 amino acids. As DNA, the CDR3 is TGTGCCAGCAGTTTGGACGGGGGGAATCAGCCCCAGCATTTT. It codes for CASSLDGGNQPQHF.

This clone was seen once. This chain links TRBV15 with TRBJ1-2, with D possibly matching TRBD1 (6 bases). V lost 6 bases to trimming and J lost 1 base, with 12 bases between them. The length of the CDR3 is 14 residues. CDR1 and CDR2 from the germline V gene are LNHNV and YYDKDF (reference sequence). CDR3 amino acids: CATSPRTVNYGYTF. As DNA, the CDR3 is TGTGCCACCAGTCCACGGACAGTTAACTATGGCTACACCTTC.

V is TRBV18 and J is TRBJ2-7; a weak D match, TRBD2 (6 bases). The CDR3 consists of 13 residues. Germline CDR1 reads KGHSH; CDR2 reads LQKENI. Trimming took 6 bases from V and 0 from J, leaving 9 bases between them. The CDR3 region is CASSRESSYEQYF. The CDR3 DNA follows: TGTGCCAGCTCTCGGGAGAGCTCCTACGAGCAGTACTTC.

This clone showed up just a few times. The J gene is TRBJ1-1, the V gene TRBV6-5; D gene uncertain. The ends were cut back, 8 bases at V and 1 base at J, with 11 bases in the middle. CDR1 MNHEY and CDR2 SVGAGI come from the germline V gene. The CDR3 is 13 amino acids. The CDR3 sequence is CASREGPNTEAFF. CDR3 coding DNA: TGTGCCAGCCGGGAGGGCCCGAACACTGAAGCTTTCTTT.

This clone appeared once. This rearrangement joins TRBV5-4 to TRBJ2-2; 8 bases are a match to TRBD2. The trim removed 4 bases at V and 1 base at J, leaving 6 bases unmatched. CDR1 and CDR2 (germline): SGHNT, YYREEE (reference sequence). The length of the CDR3 is 16 residues. CDR3 sequence: CASSVGAGENTGELFF. The CDR3 DNA follows: TGTGCCAGCAGCGTGGGAGCGGGGGAGAACACCGGGGAGCTGTTTTTT.

The chain is built from TRBV5-6 and TRBJ2-7; D is perhaps TRBD2 (5 bases). Germline loops: CDR1 SGHDT, CDR2 YYEEEE. The CDR3 sequence is 14 residues long. Trimming removed 7 bases from V and 3 bases from J, with 17 bases in between. The DNA for the CDR3 is TGTGCCAGCTCCCTGACGACGGGGAACTACGAGCAGTACTTC. Translated, it gives CASSLTTGNYEQYF.

This clone has a handful of counts. The V and J genes are TRBV19 and TRBJ1-5, with no clear D. Germline loops: CDR1 LNHDA, CDR2 SQIVND (reference sequence). V was cut by 5 bases and J by 3 bases, with 17 bases left in between. The CDR3 is made up of 16 amino acids. CDR3 sequence: CASSPAPTVYNQPQHF. CDR3 nucleotides: TGTGCCAGTAGTCCCGCCCCCACAGTATACAATCAGCCCCAGCATTTT.

The V and J genes are TRBV29-1 and TRBJ1-2; maybe TRBD1 (6 bases). This CDR3 comprises 12 residues. In germline, CDR1 is SQVTM, CDR2 ANQGSEA. V was cut by 5 bases and J by 6 bases, with 13 bases left in between. The CDR3 reads CSVSGQPDGYTF. The DNA of the CDR3 is TGCAGCGTTTCCGGACAGCCTGATGGCTACACCTTC.

The chain recombines TRBV2 with TRBJ2-4; TRBD1 might be the D (6 bases). V was cut by 3 bases and J by 0 bases, with 9 bases left in between. The germline V gene encodes CDR1 SNHLY and CDR2 FYNNEI. CDR3 length: 15 residues. CDR3 loop: CASSEVDRAKNIQYF. The CDR3 coding sequence is TGTGCCAGCAGTGAGGTGGACAGAGCCAAAAACATTCAGTACTTC.

The chain uses TRBV6-1 and TRBJ1-3; no reliable D call. Trimming pared 5 bases from V and 3 bases from J, leaving 5 bases between. From germline, CDR1 is MNHNS and CDR2 SASEGT. The CDR3 consists of 12 residues. This CDR3 reads CASSSGGNTIYF. The CDR3 DNA is TGTGCCAGCAGTTCGGGTGGAAACACCATATATTTT.

The chain joins TRBV30 to TRBJ2-1, with D perhaps TRBD2 (5 bases). V was pared by 2 bases and J by 7 bases, with 27 bases between. The CDR3 sequence is 18 residues long. Germline CDR1 and CDR2: GTSNPN and SVGIG (reference sequence). The CDR3 coding sequence is TGTGCCTGGAGTTCAGGAGTTAAGAGCGGTACCCGAGGAAATGAGCAGTTCTTC. It encodes CAWSSGVKSGTRGNEQFF. The full variable domain, rest sourced from reference TRBV30 and TRBJ2-1, is SQTIHQWPATLVQPVGSPLSLECTVEGTSNPNLYWYRQAAGRGLQLLFYSVGIGQISSEVPQNLSASRPQDRQFILSSKKLLLSDSGFYLCAWSSGVKSGTRGNEQFFGPGTRLTVL.

J is TRBJ2-1 and V is TRBV27, with TRBD2 matching over 7 bases. V lost 6 bases, J lost 3 bases, and 11 bases stayed unmatched. The CDR3 contains 16 residues. Germline V lookup: CDR1 MNHEY, CDR2 SMNVEV (reference sequence). CDR3 region: CASSQRSGGLYNEQFF. The CDR3 bases are TGTGCCAGCAGCCAAAGATCGGGGGGTCTCTACAATGAGCAGTTCTTC.

J is TRBJ1-5 and V is TRBV5-8; no definite D call. Trimming took off 1 base at V and 4 bases at J, with 15 bases between the two ends. This CDR3 comprises 16 residues. Germline CDR1 reads SGHTS; CDR2 reads YDEGEE. In DNA, the CDR3 is TGTGCCAGCAGCTTGTTTACAAGAACAGAGAATCAGCCCCAGCATTTT. As protein: CASSLFTRTENQPQHF.

This clone was seen a single time. This chain links TRBV5-8 with TRBJ2-6, with a tentative D call TRBD1 (6 bases). The CDR3 consists of 15 residues. CDR1 and CDR2 from the germline V gene are SGHTS and YDEGEE. Trimming stripped 1 base from V and 4 bases from J, with 9 bases between. The CDR3 sequence: CASSLTGRGANVLTF. The DNA for the CDR3 is TGTGCCAGCAGCTTGACAGGGAGAGGGGCCAACGTCCTGACTTTC.

The rearrangement joins TRBV28 to TRBJ2-7; 7 bases are shared with TRBD1. Trimming at V came to 8 bases and at J to 4 bases, leaving 8 bases not matched to a gene. Germline CDR1 reads MDHEN; CDR2 reads SYDVKM. The CDR3 is 13 amino acids. This CDR3 is CASHRGPGYEQYF. Here the CDR3 DNA reads TGTGCCAGCCATAGGGGGCCCGGGTACGAGCAGTACTTC.

This chain connects TRBV10-1 to TRBJ2-3; TRBD2 aligns across 12 bases. The CDR3 has 15 residues. The V segment lost 8 bases and the J segment 2 bases; nucleotides outside the gene matches: 5. The germline CDR1 and CDR2 sequences are WNHNN and SYGVQD (reference sequence). The CDR3 DNA is TGCGCCAGCTCTAGGACTAGCGGGGTCACAGATACGCAGTATTTT. This gives the protein CASSRTSGVTDTQYF.